This T cell receptor (beta chain) stems from a study of cytomegalovirus exposure and HLA in healthy donors. Per the germline V gene, CDR1 is LGHNA and CDR2 is YSLEER. The CDR3 has 15 residues. 60 Vbeta and 13 Jbeta primers were used in PCR. Some clones are missing from TCRdb's copy, which holds only in-frame ones; the method was immunoSEQ multiplex PCR. This table has 100,000 to 150,000 clones, roughly 78% appearing once. Material: PBMCs. The rearrangement joins TRBV4-3 to TRBJ2-5; D possibly corresponds to TRBD2 (6 bases). The DNA end is a closer match to TRBJ2-7, so the J assignment may be wrong. The sequence was collected from a woman aged 40 to 55 in good health and CMV-seronegative. CDR3 coding DNA: TGCGCCAGCAGCCAAGATCCGCTAGCGACCTACGAGCAGTACTTC. It yields the protein CASSQDPLATYEQYF.